This TCR beta chain came from a study of CXCR3-negative and CXCR3-positive naive CD8 T cells. The CDR3 is 15 residues long. UMI-labeled 5' RACE yielded the TRB cDNA libraries. Each CDR3 protein gets one entry in TCRdb, which reprocessed the 5' RACE reads and gives no DNA. The sample holds 100,000 to 150,000 distinct CDR3 sequences. The chain combines TRBV12-3 or TRBV12-4 with TRBJ2-5; the TRBD1 assignment by TCRdb is unverifiable without DNA. The TCR was taken from a human donor in good health. Some clones in this sample may be carry-over from other donors' samples. Specimen: naive CXCR3- CD8+ T cells from blood. Sample subset: CD45RO-CCR7+CD27+CD95- naive CD8+ T cells lacking CXCR3 (TNR3-). The CDR3 is CASTGTGGLGETQYF.